These 15 T cell receptor beta chains were sequenced from one sample in a study of metastatic and nonmetastatic thyroid tumors. All patients were treatment-naive before thyroid surgery. TCRdb called clones again from the PCR reads with MiXCR. The repertoire holds about 41,000 clones, roughly 31% seen once, with approximately 9.8% in the top ten. Sequencing was carried out using blood. The receptors stem from a male donor with papillary thyroid cancer or a benign thyroid nodule (not recorded which). Some clones in this sample may be carry-over from other donors' samples.

This clone was observed at least ten times. CDR3 nucleotides: TGTGCCACCAGTGACCAGAAGGGACTAGCGGGAAGAGAGGGGCAAGAGACCCAGTACTTC. The encoded protein is CATSDQKGLAGREGQETQYF. The V gene is TRBV24-1, the J gene TRBJ2-5; 13 nucleotides align to TRBD2. The CDR3 runs to 20 residues. The V and J ends lost 4 bases and 2 bases, in that order; junction bases with no gene match: 15. The germline CDR1 and CDR2 sequences are KGHDR and SFDVKD.

Comments on this clone: A much larger clone lies a single base off, so this may be a read error. V gene TRBV6-1 combines with J gene TRBJ2-7; perhaps TRBD2 as D (6 bases). There are 13 residues in the CDR3. V was pared by 5 bases and J by 7 bases, with 15 bases between. Germline V gene sequence: CDR1 MNHNS, CDR2 SASEGT. This chain's CDR3 is CASSRVRGEEQYF. The CDR3 DNA sequence: TGTGCCAGCAGTCGCGTTCGCGGGGAAGAGCAGTACTTC.

Points on this clone: This could be a read error, since a much larger clone is one nucleotide away. The chain joins TRBV13 to TRBJ2-5; possibly TRBD1 for D (6 bases). This CDR3 region has 15 residues. V was trimmed by 3 bases and J by 4 bases, leaving 15 bases between them. Germline CDR1 is PRHDT and CDR2 is FYEKMQ (reference sequence). The CDR3 loop reads CASSFRVQGRETQYF. The CDR3 region has the DNA TGTGCCAGCAGCTTTAGGGTACAGGGACGAGAGACCCAGTACTTC.

V is TRBV7-2 and J is TRBJ1-6, with TRBD1 as a possible D gene (5 bases). Looked up from germline, CDR1 is SGHTA and CDR2 is FQGNSA. Trimming stripped 5 bases from V and 3 bases from J, with 8 bases between. There are 14 residues in the CDR3. The CDR3 DNA reads as TGTGCCAGCAGCCCTAGGGGCTATAATTCACCCCTCCACTTT. It encodes CASSPRGYNSPLHF. The complete variable domain, with remaining parts taken from reference TRBV7-2 and TRBJ1-6, reads GAGVSQSPSNKVTEKGKDVELRCDPISGHTALYWYRQSLGQGLEFLIYFQGNSAPDKSGLPSDRFSAERTGGSVSTLTIQRTQQEDSAVYLCASSPRGYNSPLHFGNGTRLTVT.

The chain is built from TRBV4-1 and TRBJ1-2; no definite D call. CDR1 MGHRA and CDR2 YSYEKL come from the germline V gene. The CDR3 consists of 11 residues. Trimming took off 4 bases at V and 10 bases at J, with 10 bases between the two ends. DNA for the CDR3: TGCGCCAGCAGCCGTGCGTGTGTCTACACCTTC. Translating gives CASSRACVYTF.

The J gene is TRBJ2-3, the V gene TRBV5-1; 8 bases are shared with TRBD1. CDR1 is SGHRS, CDR2 YFSETQ, per germline. Trimming cost V 10 bases and J 10 bases; bases outside gene matches: 14. There are 13 residues in the CDR3. CDR3 sequence (DNA): TGCGCCGTTGGACAGGGAGGTTCAGTTTCGCAGTATTTT. Protein: CAVGQGGSVSQYF.

The rearrangement joins TRBV28 to TRBJ1-2; D remains unclear. CDR1 and CDR2 from the germline V gene are MDHEN and SYDVKM. The length of the CDR3 is 12 residues. Deletions cut 11 bases from V and 7 bases from J, with 17 bases between. The CDR3 sequence: CALKAGSGGYTF. DNA for the CDR3: TGTGCCTTGAAGGCAGGCTCAGGTGGCTACACCTTC.

This clone is a singleton in its sample. Given the absence of the conserved phenylalanine or tryptophan at the CDR3 end, a read error is likely. V usage is TRBV9 and J usage is TRBJ2-5; D gene uncertain. Trimming shortened V by 1 base and J by 5 bases, and 9 bases separated the two germline ends. There are 13 residues in the CDR3. CDR1 is SGDLS and CDR2 is YYNGEE in the germline V gene. Here the CDR3 reads CASSVTIWETQYC. CDR3 bases: TGTGCCAGCAGCGTAACTATCTGGGAGACCCAGTACTGC.

The table lists this clone with a few counts. The chain is built from TRBV6-1 and TRBJ2-3; TRBD2 aligns across 12 bases. The CDR3 sequence is 15 residues long. Germline-derived CDR1 and CDR2 are MNHNS and SASEGT. The trim removed 4 bases at V and 6 bases at J, leaving 5 bases unmatched. CDR3 nucleotides: TGTGCCAGCAGTGGAGGGACTAGCGGGTGGGATACGCAGTATTTT. It translates to CASSGGTSGWDTQYF.

In the case of this clone: Sequence at one end of the junction differs from germline and may be a read error. The CDR3 nucleotides are TGCGCCAGCAGCTTGGCCACCGGGACGCGCAATGAAAGACTGTTTTTT. It yields the protein CASSLATGTRNERLFF. The chain couples TRBV5-1 to TRBJ1-4, with D possibly TRBD1 on 5 matching bases. CDR1 is SGHRS, CDR2 YFSETQ, per germline. This CDR3 has 16 residues.

In this sample, this clone turned up many times. This chain links TRBV5-1 with TRBJ2-1; TRBD1 matches 9 bases. The CDR3 consists of 17 residues. The ends lost 0 bases at V and 6 bases at J; junction bases unmatched: 10. Germline CDR1 and CDR2: SGHRS and YFSETQ. The CDR3 DNA follows: TGCGCCAGCAGCTTGGCCGGGCGGGGACAGGGTACCAATGAGCAGTTCTTC. It translates to CASSLAGRGQGTNEQFF.

The chain carries TRBV28 and TRBJ2-2; a weak D match, TRBD2 (5 bases). Trimming removed 4 bases from V and 6 bases from J, with 21 bases in between. This CDR3 comprises 17 residues. From germline, CDR1 is MDHEN and CDR2 SYDVKM. The CDR3 DNA reads TGTGCCAGCAGTTCCCCGAGGTTGCTGGGAGCGGCCGGGGAGCTGTTTTTT. Translated, it gives CASSSPRLLGAAGELFF.

This clone was found many times. V usage is TRBV5-5 and J usage is TRBJ2-5; possible D gene TRBD1, 5 bases. The V and J ends lost 4 bases and 4 bases respectively, with 17 bases between them. The CDR3 extends over 15 amino acids. From germline, CDR1 is SGHKS and CDR2 YYEKEE (reference sequence). CDR3 in DNA: TGTGCCAGCAGCCCGCAGGGTAATGGGGCAGAGACCCAGTACTTC. This translates into CASSPQGNGAETQYF.

The chain links TRBV12-3 or TRBV12-4 to TRBJ1-2, with D possibly matching TRBD1 (5 bases). The CDR3 contains 13 residues. V was clipped by 3 bases and J by 6 bases, with 11 bases between them. The CDR3 protein is CASSFGGGNGYTF. For the CDR3, the DNA is TGTGCCAGCAGTTTTGGGGGAGGGAATGGCTACACCTTC.

This clone was counted a few times. The chain joins TRBV6-4 to TRBJ1-5; possible D gene TRBD1, 6 bases. The V gene lost 3 bases and the J gene lost 5 bases, with 11 bases spanning the gap. The V gene's germline CDR1 is MRHNA and CDR2 SNTAGT. This CDR3 region has 14 residues. The CDR3 DNA reads as TGTGCCAGCAGTGAAGCTAGGGGGGATCAGCCCCAGCATTTT. Encoded protein: CASSEARGDQPQHF.